Included here is one T cell receptor beta chain sequence, with context. This sample stems from a study of memory CD8 T cells in hepatitis C reinfection. Study-level background: A positive HCV RNA test after two negatives ≥60 days apart defined reinfection.

The method was immunoSEQ multiplex PCR; TCRdb's version includes in-frame clones alone and lacks a portion of them. Among about 50,000 clones listed, around 92% were seen once. Noted time point: pre-reinfection, 55 to 20 weeks before reinfection detection. Sorted cells were sequenced directly ex vivo without any in vitro expansion. People who inject drugs from Montreal's HEPCO study were the donors. Sequences were obtained from naive CD8+ T cells sorted from blood. The origin of this receptor is a man aged 18 to 30 with hepatitis C virus infection.

CDR3 sequence (DNA): TGTGCCACCAGCAGAAGACAGGGGGGCACTGAAGCTTTCTTT. The encoded protein is CATSRRQGGTEAFF. This rearrangement joins TRBV15 to TRBJ1-1; TRBD1 matches 9 bases. The CDR3 covers 14 residues. V was clipped by 2 bases and J by 4 bases; unmatched bases: 2. The germline V gene has CDR1 LNHNV and CDR2 YYDKDF (reference sequence).